One and the same sample provided the 10 T cell receptor beta chains below, sequenced in a study of beta chain bispecific antibodies for T cell cancers. The study's findings and limits: Versus anti-CD19, anti-TRBV12 exposure cut the TRBV12-3 share of TRBV signal by more than 98%. Normal T cells contributed less of the targeted TRBV signal than the leukemia cells did.

MiXCR, applied by TCRdb to the 5' RACE reads, yields one record per CDR3 protein. Found here are about 20,000 distinct CDR3 sequences, 2% to 2.5% of them singletons; the top ten hold around 5.2%. Expansion lasted 2 to 4 days, with either anti-CD3 antibody OKT3 or CD3/CD28 beads. These receptors have no known antigen. The input for sequencing was healthy donor T cells cultured with leukemia cells, taken from a culture containing a bispecific antibody targeting TCR Vbeta12. These receptors all come from a human donor in good health. Some clones in this sample may be carry-over from other donors' samples.

This clonotype was counted at least ten times. The chain carries TRBV27 and TRBJ2-7; TRBD2 agrees at 10 bases. Germline CDR1 is MNHEY and CDR2 is SMNVEV (reference sequence). V lost 5 bases and J lost 4; bases outside the gene matches: 8. The CDR3 loop spans 15 amino acids. CDR3 nucleotides: TGTGCCAGCAGTCCCCTTGTTAGCGGGGGGTACGAGCAGTACTTC. Protein: CASSPLVSGGYEQYF.

This rearrangement joins TRBV4-1 to TRBJ2-7, with no clear D. The CDR3 covers 13 residues. Germline CDR1 MGHRA, CDR2 YSYEKL. Trimming cost V 1 base and J 7 bases, with 11 bases left between them. The CDR3 here is CASSQGLGWEQYF. The CDR3 coding sequence is TGCGCCAGCAGCCAAGGGCTGGGTTGGGAGCAGTACTTC.

This clonotype was detected many times. The rearrangement joins TRBV7-8 to TRBJ2-2; 7 nucleotides match TRBD1. The germline V gene has CDR1 SGHVS and CDR2 FQNEAQ. This CDR3 spans 16 amino acids. The trim removed 7 bases at V and 6 bases at J, leaving 14 bases unmatched. The CDR3 nucleotides read TGTGCCAGCACCCCCGGGACAGTGGGGCGAGCCGGGGAGCTGTTTTTT. Translating gives CASTPGTVGRAGELFF.

Regarding this clonotype: Given a much more abundant clone one base away, this may be a read error. The V gene is TRBV5-5, the J gene TRBJ2-2; the D is unclear. This CDR3 comprises 12 residues. In germline, CDR1 is SGHKS, CDR2 YYEKEE (reference sequence). For the CDR3, the DNA is TGTGCCAGCAGCCTCACGACCGTGGAGCTGTTTTTT. This encodes CASSLTTVELFF.

This clonotype showed up many times. The chain combines TRBV11-2 with TRBJ2-7, with TRBD2 identical over 7 bases. Trimming cost V 4 bases and J 3 bases; bases outside gene matches: 6. CDR1 is SGHAT, CDR2 FQNNGV, per germline. The CDR3 is 14 amino acids. CDR3 DNA: TGTGCCAGCAGCTCCCCGGCGGGGGACTACGAGCAGTACTTC. This gives the protein CASSSPAGDYEQYF.

In regard to this clonotype: A single base separates this from a much larger clone, so it may be a read error. The genes are TRBV7-9 and TRBJ1-4; 7 nucleotides agree with TRBD1. Germline CDR1 and CDR2: SEHNR and FQNEAQ (reference sequence). The CDR3 is made up of 15 amino acids. The CDR3 sequence: CASSLTGEVYEKQFF. CDR3 DNA: TGTGCCAGCAGCTTAACAGGGGAGGTATATGAAAAACAGTTTTTT.

This clonotype was seen repeatedly, ten times or more. The chain has TRBV7-2 and TRBJ2-1; D might be TRBD2 (5 bases). This CDR3 contains 14 residues. V lost 2 bases, J lost 9 bases, and 14 bases lay in between. Germline loops: CDR1 SGHTA, CDR2 FQGNSA. CDR3: CASSLKGGGGEQFF. The DNA for the CDR3 is TGTGCCAGCAGCTTAAAAGGCGGAGGAGGTGAGCAGTTCTTC.

This clonotype was observed at least ten times. The chain recombines TRBV18 with TRBJ1-1, with D unresolved. Germline CDR1 KGHSH, CDR2 LQKENI. Trimming took off 2 bases at V and 4 bases at J, with 5 bases between the two ends. The CDR3 is 12 amino acids. Here the CDR3 reads CASSPGSTEAFF. CDR3 nucleotide sequence: TGTGCCAGCTCACCAGGCAGCACTGAAGCTTTCTTT.

At least ten counts were recorded for this clonotype. The chain recombines TRBV3-1 with TRBJ2-1, with TRBD2 identical over 10 bases. Germline V gene sequence: CDR1 LGHDT, CDR2 YNNKEL (reference sequence). The CDR3 is made up of 15 amino acids. Trimming removed 3 bases from V and 6 bases from J; junction bases left unmatched: 5. As DNA, the CDR3 is TGTGCCAGCAGCCACTTAGCGGGGGGCCGCAATGAGCAGTTCTTC. Amino acids: CASSHLAGGRNEQFF.

This clonotype was found many times. This chain uses TRBV27 with TRBJ2-1, with D perhaps matching TRBD2 (6 bases). This CDR3 region has 14 residues. V lost 5 bases, J lost 4 bases, and 12 bases lay in between. In germline, CDR1 is MNHEY, CDR2 SMNVEV (reference sequence). DNA for the CDR3: TGTGCCAGCAGTCCCGAAGGACTATACAATGAGCAGTTCTTC. Protein: CASSPEGLYNEQFF.